This is a list of T cell receptor beta chains from one sample in a study of lymphopenia after photon versus proton radiotherapy. Profiling relied on immunoSEQ multiplex PCR, and the TCRdb table lists in-frame clones only, not all of them. The sample lists some 30,000 clones, approximately 90% seen once, with 40% to 60% in the top ten. Sequencing was performed on peripheral blood, taken from a patient treated with proton-based radiotherapy. The receptors originated from a woman aged 55-69 years with cholangiocarcinoma. Some clones in this sample may be carry-over from other donors' samples. Each CDR3 is given with its conserved first and last residue. The D gene is left open where the match is weak. Clone size is shown for a subset of rows, as once, few, many or a class of expanded clone.

V: TRBV16
J: TRBJ2-6
size: .
D: .
CDR3: CASSLQSSGANVLTF
DNA: TGTGCCAGCAGCCTACAGAGCTCTGGGGCCAACGTCCTGACTTTC

V: TRBV5-1
J: TRBJ1-1
size: .
D: .
CDR3: CASSLEVGTEAFF
DNA: TGCGCCAGCAGCTTGGAAGTGGGCACTGAAGCTTTCTTT

V: TRBV7-3
J: TRBJ2-7
size: .
D: TRBD2
CDR3: CASSFSGRRHEQYF
DNA: TGTGCCAGCAGCTTTAGCGGGAGGCGGCACGAGCAGTACTTC

V: TRBV7-9
J: TRBJ2-1
size: .
D: TRBD2
CDR3: CASSPYRLAGGMNEQFF
DNA: TGTGCCAGCAGCCCCTACCGACTAGCGGGAGGTATGAATGAGCAGTTCTTC

V: TRBV2
J: TRBJ2-5
size: .
D: .
CDR3: CASSQNGYQETQYF
DNA: TGTGCCAGCAGTCAAAACGGGTACCAAGAGACCCAGTACTTC

V: TRBV6-5
J: TRBJ1-5
size: .
D: .
CDR3: CASSYSAPEGQPQHF
DNA: TGTGCCAGCAGTTACTCGGCCCCCGAGGGGCAGCCCCAGCATTTT

V: TRBV5-1
J: TRBJ2-3
size: .
D: TRBD2
CDR3: CASSLTAGGPSTDTQYF
DNA: TGCGCCAGCAGCTTGACAGCGGGGGGCCCTAGCACAGATACGCAGTATTTT

V: TRBV14
J: TRBJ2-1
size: .
D: TRBD2
CDR3: CASSQDLAGVTNEQFF
DNA: TGTGCCAGCAGCCAAGACTTAGCGGGAGTAACGAATGAGCAGTTCTTC

V: TRBV14
J: TRBJ1-4
size: .
D: .
CDR3: CASSRYGTEDEKLFF
DNA: TGTGCCAGCAGCCGATACGGGACCGAGGATGAAAAACTGTTTTTT

V: TRBV20-1
J: TRBJ1-1
size: .
D: .
CDR3: CSARGGGEAFF
DNA: TGCAGTGCTAGAGGGGGGGGTGAAGCTTTCTTT

V: TRBV5-1
J: TRBJ1-1
size: few
D: .
CDR3: CASRPGHLTEAFF
DNA: TGCGCCAGCAGGCCGGGACACCTCACTGAAGCTTTCTTT

V: TRBV5-4
J: TRBJ1-1
size: .
D: .
CDR3: CASSALLGTVNTEAFF
DNA: TGTGCCAGCAGCGCGTTGTTGGGGACGGTGAACACTGAAGCTTTCTTT

V: TRBV4-1
J: TRBJ2-1
size: .
D: TRBD1
CDR3: CASSHDLWDRNNEQFF
DNA: TGCGCCAGCAGCCATGACCTTTGGGACAGAAACAATGAGCAGTTCTTC

V: TRBV5-1
J: TRBJ2-3
size: .
D: TRBD1
CDR3: CASSQTGLNTDTQYF
DNA: TGCGCCAGCAGCCAGACAGGGTTGAACACAGATACGCAGTATTTT

V: TRBV11-2
J: TRBJ1-6
size: .
D: .
CDR3: CASSLEGGGSSPLHF
DNA: TGTGCCAGCAGCTTAGAAGGGGGTGGGAGTTCACCCCTCCACTTT

V: TRBV18
J: TRBJ2-7
size: once
D: TRBD1
CDR3: CASSPKGQRNYEQYF
DNA: TGTGCCAGCTCACCAAAGGGACAGAGAAACTACGAGCAGTACTTC

V: TRBV5-1
J: TRBJ1-1
size: .
D: .
CDR3: CASSLLPPGDTEAFF
DNA: TGCGCCAGCAGCCTTCTCCCACCAGGGGACACTGAAGCTTTCTTT

V: TRBV7-6
J: TRBJ1-3
size: .
D: .
CDR3: CASSQGTFSGNTIYF
DNA: TGTGCCAGCAGCCAAGGGACCTTCTCTGGAAACACCATATATTTT

V: TRBV7-2
J: TRBJ1-1
size: .
D: .
CDR3: CASSPPGGRAFF
DNA: TGTGCCAGCAGCCCACCCGGGGGGCGGGCTTTCTTT

V: TRBV4-3
J: TRBJ2-1
size: .
D: TRBD2
CDR3: CASSQMIAGGRNEQFF
DNA: TGCGCCAGCAGCCAGATGATAGCGGGAGGACGGAATGAGCAGTTCTTC

V: TRBV19
J: TRBJ2-7
size: .
D: TRBD1
CDR3: CASMGKAGTVYEQYF
DNA: TGTGCCAGTATGGGGAAAGCCGGGACAGTTTACGAGCAGTACTTC

V: TRBV14
J: TRBJ1-3
size: .
D: .
CDR3: CASSPGGAGAIAIYF
DNA: TGTGCCAGCAGCCCCGGGGGGGCAGGGGCTATCGCCATATATTTT

V: TRBV6-5
J: TRBJ2-5
size: .
D: .
CDR3: CASALQGGWGETQYF
DNA: TGTGCCAGCGCCCTCCAGGGCGGCTGGGGGGAGACCCAGTACTTC

V: TRBV6-6
J: TRBJ2-7
size: .
D: .
CDR3: CASSYDQGGFEYF
DNA: TGTGCCAGCAGTTACGATCAGGGGGGATTTGAGTACTTC

V: TRBV2
J: TRBJ1-3
size: .
D: .
CDR3: CASSEIGSGNTIYF
DNA: TGTGCCAGCAGTGAAATCGGCTCTGGAAACACCATATATTTT

V: TRBV19
J: TRBJ1-6
size: .
D: .
CDR3: CASSIVGGMGNSPLHF
DNA: TGTGCCAGTAGTATAGTTGGAGGGATGGGGAATTCACCCCTCCACTTT

V: TRBV18
J: TRBJ1-1
size: .
D: .
CDR3: CASSPLDSLNTEAFF
DNA: TGTGCCAGCTCACCATTGGACAGCTTAAACACTGAAGCTTTCTTT

V: TRBV15
J: TRBJ2-7
size: .
D: TRBD2
CDR3: CATSRAPGLAKHEQYF
DNA: TGTGCCACCAGCAGGGCCCCGGGACTAGCTAAGCACGAGCAGTACTTC

V: TRBV19
J: TRBJ2-2
size: .
D: .
CDR3: CASSHRDSGTGELFF
DNA: TGTGCCAGTAGCCACAGGGATTCGGGCACCGGGGAGCTGTTTTTT

V: TRBV7-2
J: TRBJ2-5
size: .
D: .
CDR3: CASSLDTSPRETQYF
DNA: TGTGCCAGCAGCTTAGATACTTCGCCGCGGGAGACCCAGTACTTC

V: TRBV2
J: TRBJ1-2
size: few
D: .
CDR3: CARGGDGYTF
DNA: TGTGCCAGAGGGGGGGATGGCTACACCTTC

V: TRBV5-1
J: TRBJ2-3
size: .
D: TRBD2
CDR3: CASSLADPSTDTQYF
DNA: TGCGCCAGCAGCCTAGCGGACCCTAGCACAGATACGCAGTATTTT

V: TRBV10-3
J: TRBJ1-1
size: once
D: .
CDR3: CAISESREAFF
DNA: TGTGCCATCAGTGAAAGTAGGGAAGCTTTCTTT

V: TRBV11-2
J: TRBJ1-2
size: .
D: TRBD1
CDR3: CASSPTSGTEYGYTF
DNA: TGTGCCAGCAGCCCGACCTCCGGGACAGAATATGGCTACACCTTC

V: TRBV5-8
J: TRBJ1-5
size: .
D: .
CDR3: CASSLAGNQPQHF
DNA: TGTGCCAGCAGCTTGGCTGGTAATCAGCCCCAGCATTTT

V: TRBV18
J: TRBJ1-1
size: .
D: .
CDR3: CASSRTETRATEAFF
DNA: TGTGCCAGCTCACGGACAGAGACGCGAGCCACTGAAGCTTTCTTT

V: TRBV7-2
J: TRBJ1-5
size: .
D: .
CDR3: CASSLQDSNQPQHF
DNA: TGTGCCAGCAGCTTACAGGATAGCAATCAGCCCCAGCATTTT

V: TRBV6-1
J: TRBJ1-1
size: .
D: .
CDR3: CASNLFLDTEAFF
DNA: TGTGCCAGCAACCTATTTCTGGACACTGAAGCTTTCTTT

V: TRBV7-2
J: TRBJ2-1
size: few
D: TRBD2
CDR3: CASSSLTSGGLDEQFF
DNA: TGTGCCAGCAGCTCCCTGACTAGCGGGGGTTTGGATGAGCAGTTCTTC

V: TRBV5-6
J: TRBJ1-2
size: .
D: .
CDR3: CASSLEGFVYGYTF
DNA: TGTGCCAGCAGCTTAGAGGGGTTTGTCTATGGCTACACCTTC

V: TRBV6-6
J: TRBJ2-7
size: .
D: .
CDR3: CASSPSYEQYF
DNA: TGTGCCAGCAGTCCGAGCTACGAGCAGTACTTC

V: TRBV9
J: TRBJ2-7
size: .
D: .
CDR3: CASSATDDLTYEQYF
DNA: TGTGCCAGCAGCGCTACAGACGACCTGACCTACGAGCAGTACTTC

V: TRBV7-2
J: TRBJ2-7
size: .
D: TRBD2
CDR3: CASSPLAGGWEQYF
DNA: TGTGCCAGCAGCCCACTAGCGGGAGGATGGGAGCAGTACTTC

V: TRBV7-9
J: TRBJ2-7
size: .
D: .
CDR3: CASSLFYEQYF
DNA: TGTGCCAGCAGCTTATTTTACGAGCAGTACTTC

V: TRBV4-3
J: TRBJ1-2
size: .
D: .
CDR3: CASSQDRVGHSYTF
DNA: TGCGCCAGCAGCCAAGATCGTGTGGGGCATAGCTACACCTTC

V: TRBV11-3
J: TRBJ2-7
size: .
D: .
CDR3: CASSLRQGSYEQYF
DNA: TGTGCCAGCAGCCTTCGGCAGGGTTCGTACGAGCAGTACTTC